Listed here are 25 T cell receptor beta chains from one sample, sequenced in a study of blood T cell repertoires in COVID-19. Clones were read by immunoSEQ multiplex PCR, and TCRdb kept only the in-frame ones, dropping some. This sample yields 410,000 or so clones, of which roughly 89% are seen a single time; 1.4% belongs to the top ten. Sequenced: peripheral blood. These receptors were collected from a woman aged 25 to 39 with active or convalescent COVID-19.

The chain carries TRBV19 and TRBJ1-5; 7 positions match TRBD1. V lost 11 bases, J lost 1 base, and 8 bases stayed unmatched. Germline CDR1 and CDR2: LNHDA and SQIVND (reference sequence). There are 14 residues in the CDR3. This chain's CDR3 is CAGGQAGSNQPQHF. As DNA, the CDR3 is TGTGCCGGAGGACAGGCCGGCAGCAATCAGCCCCAGCATTTT.

The J gene is TRBJ1-1, the V gene TRBV18; D remains ambiguous. V lost 8 bases and J lost 0, with 13 bases in between. The germline CDR1 and CDR2 sequences are KGHSH and LQKENI. This CDR3 has 14 residues. The DNA for the CDR3 is TGTGCCAGCCAATCGGTAGCCATGAACACTGAAGCTTTCTTT. It specifies CASQSVAMNTEAFF.

The V and J genes are TRBV27 and TRBJ2-5; TRBD1 aligns across 7 bases. V shed 9 bases and J 5 bases; nucleotides not matched to a gene: 15. Germline V gene data show CDR1 as MNHEY and CDR2 as SMNVEV (reference sequence). The CDR3 is 15 residues long. This chain's CDR3 is CARTRDRNICETQYF. In nucleotides, the CDR3 is TGTGCCAGGACAAGGGACAGAAACATTTGCGAGACCCAGTACTTC.

This chain links TRBV7-8 with TRBJ2-5; possible D gene TRBD1, 5 bases. V lost 5 bases to trimming and J lost 5 bases, with 12 bases between them. The CDR3 is made up of 13 amino acids. CDR1 and CDR2 (germline): SGHVS, FQNEAQ. In nucleotides, the CDR3 is TGTGCCAGCAGCGGCAGGGAATGGGAGACCCAGTACTTC. Residues: CASSGREWETQYF.

This chain uses TRBV6-2 or TRBV6-3 with TRBJ1-6, with D unclear. V was trimmed by 0 bases and J by 0 bases, leaving 9 bases between them. Germline CDR1 MNHEY, CDR2 SVGEGT. The CDR3 loop spans 17 amino acids. As DNA, the CDR3 is TGTGCCAGCAGTTACTCGAGCCCTAGCTCCTATAATTCACCCCTCCACTTT. Amino acids: CASSYSSPSSYNSPLHF.

The chain combines TRBV13 with TRBJ1-6; D possibly corresponds to TRBD1 (6 bases). The V and J ends lost 3 bases and 6 bases respectively, with 12 bases between them. The germline CDR1 and CDR2 sequences are PRHDT and FYEKMQ (reference sequence). CDR3 length: 15 amino acids. The CDR3 DNA follows: TGTGCCAGCAGCTTCCCAGGGGTCCGTAATTCACCCCTCCACTTT. It specifies CASSFPGVRNSPLHF.

The chain carries TRBV10-3 and TRBJ2-7; TRBD1 matches at 8 bases. This CDR3 spans 15 amino acids. Trimming removed 7 bases from V and 4 bases from J; junction bases left unmatched: 12. CDR1 is ENHRY, CDR2 SYGVKD, per germline. The CDR3, as DNA: TGTGCCATCACCGAAACGGACAGGGTAACATACGAGCAGTACTTC. It specifies CAITETDRVTYEQYF.

Worth noting for this clone: The same CDR3 also results from other DNA sequences found in this sample. This chain joins TRBV5-1 and TRBJ2-3, with D tentatively TRBD2 (6 bases). The germline V gene encodes CDR1 SGHRS and CDR2 YFSETQ. This CDR3 is built from 16 residues. V shed 0 bases and J shed 0 bases, with 11 bases lying between them. The CDR3 spells CASSLDGGLSTDTQYF. As DNA, the CDR3 is TGCGCCAGCAGCTTGGACGGGGGACTGAGCACAGATACGCAGTATTTT. Variable domain in full (rest from reference TRBV5-1 and TRBJ2-3): KAGVTQTPRYLIKTRGQQVTLSCSPISGHRSVSWYQQTPGQGLQFLFEYFSETQRNKGNFPGRFSGRQFSNSRSEMNVSTLELGDSALYLCASSLDGGLSTDTQYFGPGTRLTVL.

The chain recombines TRBV6-5 with TRBJ1-6, with D perhaps matching TRBD1 (5 bases). The CDR3 loop spans 15 amino acids. Germline assignment: CDR1 MNHEY and CDR2 SVGAGI. V gave up 7 bases and J gave up 0 bases, with 10 bases separating them. CDR3 nucleotides: TGTGCCAGCAATCCGACAGACTCCTATAATTCACCCCTCCACTTT. Encoded protein: CASNPTDSYNSPLHF.

This rearrangement joins TRBV5-4 to TRBJ2-5, with a possible D match to TRBD2 (5 bases). This CDR3 region has 14 residues. V was trimmed by 3 bases and J by 4 bases, leaving 13 bases between them. Germline V gene data show CDR1 as SGHNT and CDR2 as YYREEE (reference sequence). The CDR3 region has the DNA TGTGCCAGCAGCTCGACCGGGATTGGAGAGACCCAGTACTTC. Translated: CASSSTGIGETQYF.

V usage is TRBV6-1 and J usage is TRBJ1-2, with 7 nucleotides matching TRBD1. This CDR3 region has 16 residues. CDR1 is MNHNS, CDR2 SASEGT, per germline. V gave up 1 base and J gave up 8 bases; unmatched junction bases: 13. DNA for the CDR3: TGTGCCAGCAGTGAAGGAGTTGGGACAGCCTCTGGGGGCTACACCTTC. It yields the protein CASSEGVGTASGGYTF.

To note about this clone: This same CDR3 is encoded by further DNA sequences in the sample. The rearrangement joins TRBV6-5 to TRBJ1-4; TRBD1 aligns across 9 bases. Trimming at V came to 3 bases and at J to 5 bases, leaving 7 bases not matched to a gene. Germline V lookup: CDR1 MNHEY, CDR2 SVGAGI. This CDR3 spans 16 amino acids. The CDR3 loop is CASSYSTGTGNEKLFF. Here the CDR3 DNA reads TGTGCCAGCAGTTATTCGACCGGGACAGGGAATGAAAAACTGTTTTTT.

V is TRBV11-1 and J is TRBJ1-3; D may be TRBD1 (5 bases). V lost 4 bases and J lost 0, with 10 bases in between. CDR3 length equals 15 residues. Germline CDR1 and CDR2: SGHAT and FQDESV (reference sequence). CDR3 sequence reads: CASSSRVLSGNTIYF. CDR3 in DNA: TGTGCCAGCAGCTCCAGGGTACTCTCTGGAAACACCATATATTTT.

This rearrangement joins TRBV20-1 to TRBJ2-7, with 7 bases aligning to TRBD1. The CDR3 contains 11 residues. The V gene end was trimmed by 5 bases and the J gene end by 3 bases; junction bases not matched to a gene: 1. In germline, CDR1 is DFQATT, CDR2 SNEGSKA (reference sequence). In nucleotides, the CDR3 is TGCAGTGCTGGACAGGACTACGAGCAGTACTTC. Amino acids: CSAGQDYEQYF.

V is TRBV7-9 and J is TRBJ2-3; TRBD1 aligns across 7 bases. V was pared by 0 bases and J by 0 bases, with 3 bases of the junction left unmatched. This CDR3 has 16 residues. Germline values: CDR1 SEHNR, CDR2 FQNEAQ (reference sequence). CDR3 sequence: CASSLAATGSTDTQYF. The CDR3 coding sequence is TGTGCCAGCAGCTTAGCTGCGACAGGGAGCACAGATACGCAGTATTTT.

Only a few counts were recorded for this clone. The V and J genes are TRBV2 and TRBJ1-1; D unclear. Trimming removed 4 bases from V and 0 bases from J, with 15 bases in between. CDR1 SNHLY and CDR2 FYNNEI come from the germline V gene. CDR3 size: 16 residues. The CDR3 DNA sequence: TGTGCCAGCAGTGTGATTCCGGGGAGTATGAACACTGAAGCTTTCTTT. Protein product: CASSVIPGSMNTEAFF.

The rearrangement links TRBV4-1 to TRBJ1-1; D gene uncertain. Per germline, CDR1 MGHRA and CDR2 YSYEKL. The V and J ends lost 4 bases and 4 bases respectively, with 10 bases between them. This CDR3 has 13 amino acids. The CDR3 sequence: CASSPVEGTEAFF. DNA for the CDR3: TGCGCCAGCAGCCCGGTTGAGGGCACTGAAGCTTTCTTT.

The chain joins TRBV18 to TRBJ2-2, with D perhaps TRBD2 (5 bases). V was shortened by 6 bases and J by 6 bases, with 14 bases between the two germline ends. The germline gives CDR1 KGHSH, CDR2 LQKENI. The CDR3 runs 14 residues. The CDR3 nucleotides are TGTGCCAGCTCCCCTTCCGGGGTCTCCGGGGAGCTGTTTTTT. Translating gives CASSPSGVSGELFF.

The CDR3 here is CASHVAGLDTQYF. The CDR3 nucleotides are TGTGCCAGCCACGTGGCGGGACTCGATACGCAGTATTTT. The chain carries TRBV13 and TRBJ2-3, with D perhaps TRBD2 (6 bases). Trimming left V 8 bases short and J 6 bases short, with 15 bases between. The germline V gene encodes CDR1 PRHDT and CDR2 FYEKMQ (reference sequence). The CDR3 is 13 amino acids.

The chain employs TRBV19 and TRBJ1-2; 10 bases are a match to TRBD1. Germline-derived CDR1 and CDR2 are LNHDA and SQIVND (reference sequence). This CDR3 comprises 15 residues. V shed 1 base, J shed 6 bases, and the junction held 5 bases outside the gene matches. The CDR3 region has the DNA TGTGCCAGTAGTATAGTCGACAGGGGGCTCAATGGCTACACCTTC. This encodes CASSIVDRGLNGYTF. The full variable domain, with the rest looked up from reference TRBV19 and TRBJ1-2, is DGGITQSPKYLFRKEGQNVTLSCEQNLNHDAMYWYRQDPGQGLRLIYYSQIVNDFQKGDIAEGYSVSREKKESFPLTVTSAQKNPTAFYLCASSIVDRGLNGYTFGSGTRLTVV.

The V gene is TRBV7-8, the J gene TRBJ2-1; a possible D gene is TRBD2 (6 bases). The CDR3 extends over 15 amino acids. V was cut by 5 bases and J by 3 bases, with 14 bases left in between. Germline V gene sequence: CDR1 SGHVS, CDR2 FQNEAQ. The CDR3 here is CASSPRRDLYNEQFF. The CDR3 region has the DNA TGTGCCAGCAGCCCCCGGAGGGATCTCTACAATGAGCAGTTCTTC. Full variable domain (remainder filled in from reference TRBV7-8 and TRBJ2-1): GAGVSQSPRYKVAKRGQDVALRCDPISGHVSLFWYQQALGQGPEFLTYFQNEAQLDKSGLPSDRFFAERPEGSVSTLKIQRTQQEDSAVYLCASSPRRDLYNEQFFGPGTRLTVL.

The chain couples TRBV2 to TRBJ2-1; 7 bases align to TRBD2. The ends lost 6 bases at V and 7 bases at J; junction bases unmatched: 9. This CDR3 spans 14 amino acids. Germline CDR1 SNHLY, CDR2 FYNNEI. CDR3 sequence: CASSRSSGVNEQFF. The CDR3, as DNA: TGTGCCAGCAGCAGGTCTAGCGGTGTTAATGAGCAGTTCTTC. Drawing the rest from reference TRBV2 and TRBJ2-1, the complete variable domain is EPEVTQTPSHQVTQMGQEVILRCVPISNHLYFYWYRQILGQKVEFLVSFYNNEISEKSEIFDDQFSVERPDGSNFTLKIRSTKLEDSAMYFCASSRSSGVNEQFFGPGTRLTVL.

J is TRBJ1-3 and V is TRBV7-6, with 9 bases lining up with TRBD1. The CDR3 has 19 residues. CDR1 and CDR2 from the germline V gene are SGHVS and FNYEAQ. V was pared by 3 bases and J by 4 bases, with 16 bases of the junction left unmatched. CDR3 sequence reads: CASSFSPGQGRLAGNTIYF. DNA for the CDR3: TGTGCCAGCAGCTTTAGCCCGGGACAGGGAAGACTGGCGGGAAACACCATATATTTT. Supplemented by reference TRBV7-6 and TRBJ1-3, the full variable domain reads GAGVSQSPRYKVTKRGQDVALRCDPISGHVSLYWYRQALGQGPEFLTYFNYEAQQDKSGLPNDRFSAERPEGSISTLTIQRTEQRDSAMYRCASSFSPGQGRLAGNTIYFGEGSWLTVV.

This chain connects TRBV7-2 to TRBJ1-1, with D possibly being TRBD1 (6 bases). Germline CDR1 SGHTA, CDR2 FQGNSA. The CDR3 runs 12 residues. Trimming removed 5 bases from V and 11 bases from J, with 15 bases in between. Here the CDR3 reads CASSQAGVGAFF. The CDR3 DNA is TGTGCCAGCAGCCAAGCAGGGGTGGGCGCTTTCTTT.

CDR3 bases: TGTGCCAGCTCACTTCAGGACAGGGGAGGCTACACCTTC. Residues: CASSLQDRGGYTF. The chain has TRBV18 and TRBJ1-2; 9 bases agree with TRBD1. In germline, CDR1 is KGHSH, CDR2 LQKENI. CDR3 length: 13 residues. The V gene end was trimmed by 4 bases and the J gene end by 8 bases; junction bases not matched to a gene: 5.